This passage covers 3 T cell receptor beta chains from one sample sequenced in a study of technical replicates of blood from a handful of donors. The protocol was immunoSEQ multiplex PCR, while the TCRdb copy is restricted to in-frame clones and leaves out a portion. Of about 58,000 clones detected, around 91% appear once; the ten largest clones hold under 5%. What was sequenced was PBMCs. The receptor source for this set is a human donor in good health. Some clones in this sample may be carry-over from other donors' samples.

This chain uses TRBV29-1 with TRBJ2-2, with no clear D. The CDR3 has 13 amino acids. Germline V gene data show CDR1 as SQVTM and CDR2 as ANQGSEA. V was shortened by 4 bases and J by 2 bases, with 8 bases between the two germline ends. The CDR3: CSVGGTNTGELFF. Here the CDR3 DNA reads TGCAGCGTTGGAGGAACAAACACCGGGGAGCTGTTTTTT.

The chain recombines TRBV6-4 with TRBJ2-7, with D perhaps TRBD2 (5 bases). The V end was cut by 6 bases, the J end by 4 bases, with 16 bases between. This CDR3 is 14 amino acids long. Germline lookup yields CDR1 MRHNA and CDR2 SNTAGT. The CDR3 nucleotides read TGTGCCAGCAGGGCGGACCCCGGGGATTACGAGCAGTACTTC. It codes for CASRADPGDYEQYF.

The V and J genes are TRBV30 and TRBJ1-1; TRBD1 is a possible D gene (6 bases). This CDR3 has 14 residues. Germline V CDR1 and CDR2: GTSNPN, SVGIG (reference sequence). V was trimmed by 4 bases and J by 6 bases, leaving 18 bases between them. The DNA for the CDR3 is TGTGCCTGGACCTCTTGGGGGGGGGCCGCTGAAGCTTTCTTT. It translates to CAWTSWGGAAEAFF.